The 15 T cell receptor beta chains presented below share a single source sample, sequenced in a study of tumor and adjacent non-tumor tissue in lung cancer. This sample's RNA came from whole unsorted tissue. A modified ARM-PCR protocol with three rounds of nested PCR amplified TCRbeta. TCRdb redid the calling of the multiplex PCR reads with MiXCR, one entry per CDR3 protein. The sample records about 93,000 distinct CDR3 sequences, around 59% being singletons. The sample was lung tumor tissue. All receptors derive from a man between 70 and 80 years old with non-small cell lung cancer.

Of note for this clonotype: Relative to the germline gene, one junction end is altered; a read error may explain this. The CDR3 sequence is CANSYLATSGGTDTQYF. CDR3 in DNA: TGTGCCAACAGTTACCTCGCCACTAGCGGGGGCACAGATACCCAGTATTTT. The chain combines TRBV6-2 or TRBV6-3 with TRBJ2-3; TRBD2 matches at 11 bases. Germline lookup yields CDR1 MNHEY and CDR2 SVGEGT. This CDR3 is built from 17 residues.

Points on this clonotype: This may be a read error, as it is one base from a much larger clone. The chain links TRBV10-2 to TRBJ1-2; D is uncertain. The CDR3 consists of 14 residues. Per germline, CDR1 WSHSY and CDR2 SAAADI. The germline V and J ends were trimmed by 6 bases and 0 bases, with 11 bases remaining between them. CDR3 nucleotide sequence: TGCGCCAGCAGCTTGAACGGACCTAACTATGGCTACACCTTC. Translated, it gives CASSLNGPNYGYTF.

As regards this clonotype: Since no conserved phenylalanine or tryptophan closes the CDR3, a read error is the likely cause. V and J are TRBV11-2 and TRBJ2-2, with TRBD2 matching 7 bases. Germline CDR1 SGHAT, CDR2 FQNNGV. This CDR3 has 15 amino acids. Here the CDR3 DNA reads TGTGCCAGCAGCTTATGGCTAGCGGACACTGGGGAGCTGTTTTTA. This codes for CASSLWLADTGELFL.

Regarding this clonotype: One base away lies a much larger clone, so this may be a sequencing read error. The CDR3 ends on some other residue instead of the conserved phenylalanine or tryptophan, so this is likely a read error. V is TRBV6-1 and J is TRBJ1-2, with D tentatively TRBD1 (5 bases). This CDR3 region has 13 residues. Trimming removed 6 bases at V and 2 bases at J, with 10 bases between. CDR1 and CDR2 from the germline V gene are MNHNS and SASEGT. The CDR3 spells CASRPGLNYGYTV. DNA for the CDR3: TGTGCCAGCAGACCAGGGCTGAACTATGGCTACACCGTC.

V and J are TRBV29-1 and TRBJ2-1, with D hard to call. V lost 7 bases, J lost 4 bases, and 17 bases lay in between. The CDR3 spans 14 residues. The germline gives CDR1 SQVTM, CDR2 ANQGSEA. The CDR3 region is CSDKDRTRYNEQFF. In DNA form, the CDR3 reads TGCAGCGACAAGGACCGTACAAGATACAATGAGCAGTTCTTC.

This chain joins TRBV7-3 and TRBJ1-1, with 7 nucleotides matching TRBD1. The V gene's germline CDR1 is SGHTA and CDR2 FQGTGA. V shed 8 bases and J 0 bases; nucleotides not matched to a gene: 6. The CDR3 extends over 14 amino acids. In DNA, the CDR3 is TGTGCCAGCCAACGCAGGGGGATGAACACTGAAGCTTTCTTT. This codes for CASQRRGMNTEAFF.

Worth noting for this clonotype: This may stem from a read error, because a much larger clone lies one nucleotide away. CDR3 DNA sequence: TGCGCCAGCAGCTTACTAGCGGGGGCGGTGGAGACCCAGTACTTC. Protein: CASSLLAGAVETQYF. The chain couples TRBV5-1 to TRBJ2-5; 11 bases agree with TRBD2. The germline V gene encodes CDR1 SGHRS and CDR2 YFSETQ. J was trimmed by 5 bases and V by 2 bases; bases with no gene match: 5. The CDR3 runs 15 residues.

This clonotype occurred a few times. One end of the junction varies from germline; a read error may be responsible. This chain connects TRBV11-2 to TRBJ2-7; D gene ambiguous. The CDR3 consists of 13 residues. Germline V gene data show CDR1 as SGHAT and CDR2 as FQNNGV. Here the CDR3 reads CANSLNRDYEQYF. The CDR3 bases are TGTGCCAACAGCTTAAACAGAGACTACGAGCAGTACTTC.

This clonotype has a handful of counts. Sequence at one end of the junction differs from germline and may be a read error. For the CDR3, the DNA is TGTGCCAGCAGTTGCACCGGGGTTCAAGAGGCCCAGTACTTC. It yields the protein CASSCTGVQEAQYF. The chain joins TRBV6-5 to TRBJ2-5; D is perhaps TRBD2 (5 bases). CDR1 and CDR2 from the germline V gene are MNHEY and SVGAGI. The CDR3 totals 14 residues.

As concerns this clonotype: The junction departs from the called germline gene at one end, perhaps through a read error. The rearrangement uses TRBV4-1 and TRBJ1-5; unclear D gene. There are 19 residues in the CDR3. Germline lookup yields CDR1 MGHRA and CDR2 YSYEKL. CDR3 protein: CACSQEAASVGGSNQPQHF. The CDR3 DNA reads TGCGCCTGCAGCCAAGAGGCGGCTTCAGTGGGAGGAAGCAATCAGCCCCAGCATTTT.

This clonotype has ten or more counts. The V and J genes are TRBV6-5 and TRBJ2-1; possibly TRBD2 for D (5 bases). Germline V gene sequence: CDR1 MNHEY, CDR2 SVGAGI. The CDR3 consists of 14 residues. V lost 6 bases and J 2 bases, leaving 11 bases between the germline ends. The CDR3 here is CASRSGPTYNEQFF. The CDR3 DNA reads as TGTGCCAGCAGGAGCGGCCCTACCTACAATGAGCAGTTCTTC.

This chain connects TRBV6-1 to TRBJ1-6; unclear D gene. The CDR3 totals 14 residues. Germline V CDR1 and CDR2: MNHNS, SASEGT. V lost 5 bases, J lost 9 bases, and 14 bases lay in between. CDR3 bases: TGTGCCAGCAGTCCCGGACCATCTATTTCACCCCTCCACTTT. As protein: CASSPGPSISPLHF.

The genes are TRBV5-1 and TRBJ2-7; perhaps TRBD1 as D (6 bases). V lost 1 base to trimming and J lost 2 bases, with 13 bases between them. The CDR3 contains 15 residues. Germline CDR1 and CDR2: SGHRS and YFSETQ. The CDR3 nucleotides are TGCGCCAGCAGCTTGACAATCGGGACAACCTACGAGCAGTACTTC. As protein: CASSLTIGTTYEQYF.

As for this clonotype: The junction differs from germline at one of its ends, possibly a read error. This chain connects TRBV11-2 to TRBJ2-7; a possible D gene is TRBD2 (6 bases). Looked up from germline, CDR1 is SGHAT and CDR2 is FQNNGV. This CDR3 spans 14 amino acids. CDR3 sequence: CTSSVLVGGYEQYF. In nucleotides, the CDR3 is TGTACCAGCAGCGTCTTAGTGGGAGGCTACGAGCAGTACTTT.

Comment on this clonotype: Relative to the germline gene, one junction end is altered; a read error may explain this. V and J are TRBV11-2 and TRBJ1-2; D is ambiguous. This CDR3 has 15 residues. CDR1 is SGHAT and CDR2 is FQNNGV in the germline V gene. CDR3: CASSSSLRVPYGYIF. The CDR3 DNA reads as TGTGCCAGCAGCTCGAGTCTCCGGGTCCCCTATGGCTACATCTTC.